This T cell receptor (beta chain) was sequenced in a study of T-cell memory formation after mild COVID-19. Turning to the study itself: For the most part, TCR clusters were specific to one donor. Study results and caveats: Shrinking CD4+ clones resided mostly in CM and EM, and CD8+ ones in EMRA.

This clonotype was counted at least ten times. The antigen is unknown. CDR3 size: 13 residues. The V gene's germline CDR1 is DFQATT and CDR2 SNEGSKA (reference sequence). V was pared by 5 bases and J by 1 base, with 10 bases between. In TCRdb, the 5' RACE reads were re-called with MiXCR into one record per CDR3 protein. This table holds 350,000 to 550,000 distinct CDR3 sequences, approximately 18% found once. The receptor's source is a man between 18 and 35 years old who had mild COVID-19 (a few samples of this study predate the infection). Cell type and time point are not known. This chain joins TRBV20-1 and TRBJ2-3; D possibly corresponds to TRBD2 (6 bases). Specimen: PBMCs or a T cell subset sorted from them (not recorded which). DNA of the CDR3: TGCAGTGCTGGGGAGGCAGGCACAGATACGCAGTATTTT. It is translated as CSAGEAGTDTQYF.